The 20 T cell receptor beta chains in this list originate from one sample, sequenced in a study of graft-versus-host responses after intestinal transplantation. Assay: immunoSEQ multiplex PCR; the TCRdb copy retains only in-frame clones and omits some. The sample lists about 80,000 clones; over 80% were seen once. Here the sequenced sample was PBMCs, taken 98 days after intestinal transplantation. The receptors derive from a human patient who received an intestinal transplant, so some T cells may come from the graft donor.

In this sample, this clone turned up once. The chain has TRBV18 and TRBJ2-3; D uncertain. The CDR3 length is 16 residues. The V end lost 4 bases, the J end lost 2 bases, and 16 bases lay between the germline ends. Per germline, CDR1 KGHSH and CDR2 LQKENI. Here the CDR3 reads CASSLERVLTTDTQYF. The CDR3 bases are TGTGCCAGCTCACTAGAACGAGTCTTAACCACAGATACGCAGTATTTT.

This chain connects TRBV18 to TRBJ2-7; a weak D match, TRBD1 (5 bases). Deletions cut 3 bases from V and 4 bases from J, with 19 bases between. The CDR3 spans 16 residues. Germline loops: CDR1 KGHSH, CDR2 LQKENI. CDR3 coding DNA: TGTGCCAGCTCACCGGGGCAGGGTGGAATAAGTTACGAGCAGTACTTC. Translation: CASSPGQGGISYEQYF.

This chain links TRBV14 with TRBJ1-2, with D perhaps matching TRBD1 (5 bases). Trimming left V 2 bases short and J 2 bases short, with 15 bases between. The CDR3 is made up of 16 amino acids. Germline values: CDR1 SGHDN, CDR2 FVKESK. The CDR3 nucleotides read TGTGCCAGCAGCCAACGTGCGGGACTCAAGAACTATGGCTACACCTTC. Its translation: CASSQRAGLKNYGYTF.

The rearrangement joins TRBV4-1 to TRBJ2-1, with 7 bases matching TRBD1. This CDR3 contains 14 residues. CDR1 is MGHRA, CDR2 YSYEKL, per germline. J was trimmed by 3 bases and V by 1 base; bases with no gene match: 0. The CDR3: CASSQGQGYNEQFF. In DNA, the CDR3 is TGCGCCAGCAGCCAAGGACAGGGCTACAATGAGCAGTTCTTC.

V is TRBV7-8 and J is TRBJ2-7; D unresolved. Per the germline V gene, CDR1 is SGHVS and CDR2 is FQNEAQ. This CDR3 region has 15 residues. V shed 1 base and J shed 1 base, with 11 bases lying between them. This chain's CDR3 is CASSLGRGPSYEQYF. CDR3 coding DNA: TGTGCCAGCAGCTTAGGTCGAGGCCCTTCCTACGAGCAGTACTTC.

The J gene is TRBJ2-7, the V gene TRBV6-5; a weak D match, TRBD2 (5 bases). CDR3 length equals 14 residues. Germline assignment: CDR1 MNHEY and CDR2 SVGAGI. V lost 6 bases and J 0 bases, leaving 12 bases between the germline ends. The CDR3 loop reads CASRRTAFSYEQYF. DNA of the CDR3: TGTGCCAGCAGAAGGACTGCCTTCTCCTACGAGCAGTACTTC.

The CDR3 sequence is CASSIQGTEAFF. CDR3 DNA sequence: TGTGCCAGTAGTATTCAGGGCACTGAAGCTTTCTTT. This chain uses TRBV19 with TRBJ1-1; D is possibly TRBD1 (5 bases). Germline CDR1 LNHDA, CDR2 SQIVND (reference sequence). Trimming stripped 3 bases from V and 4 bases from J, with 6 bases between. This CDR3 has 12 amino acids. Looking up the rest from reference TRBV19 and TRBJ1-1 gives the full variable domain: DGGITQSPKYLFRKEGQNVTLSCEQNLNHDAMYWYRQDPGQGLRLIYYSQIVNDFQKGDIAEGYSVSREKKESFPLTVTSAQKNPTAFYLCASSIQGTEAFFGQGTRLTVV.

V is TRBV27 and J is TRBJ2-5, with 12 bases fitting TRBD2. CDR3 length: 21 residues. V lost 5 bases to trimming and J lost 4 bases; unmatched junction nucleotides: 23. CDR1 MNHEY and CDR2 SMNVEV come from the germline V gene (reference sequence). CDR3 DNA: TGTGCCAGCAGTCCCCGCCTCCTCCGGGACAGACTAGCGGGAGTGAGAGAGACCCAGTACTTC. Translating it yields CASSPRLLRDRLAGVRETQYF.

V is TRBV19 and J is TRBJ2-3, with D tentatively TRBD2 (5 bases). From germline, CDR1 is LNHDA and CDR2 SQIVND (reference sequence). This CDR3 is 14 amino acids long. V was shortened by 8 bases and J by 0 bases, with 12 bases between the two germline ends. CDR3 loop: CASADYPSTDTQYF. CDR3 nucleotide sequence: TGTGCCAGTGCCGACTATCCTAGCACAGATACGCAGTATTTT.

V is TRBV9 and J is TRBJ2-2; D could derive from TRBD1 or TRBD2 (6 bases each). Trimming stripped 0 bases from V and 6 bases from J, with 12 bases between. Germline-derived CDR1 and CDR2 are SGDLS and YYNGEE. This CDR3 is built from 15 residues. CDR3 amino acids: CASSVGGGGAGELFF. The CDR3 nucleotides read TGTGCCAGCAGCGTAGGAGGGGGAGGTGCCGGGGAGCTGTTTTTT.

V is TRBV2 and J is TRBJ2-3, with D unclear. Germline V CDR1 and CDR2: SNHLY, FYNNEI. The CDR3 has 17 residues. V gave up 4 bases and J gave up 1 base, with 18 bases separating them. The CDR3 region is CASSAGGGALRTDTQYF. CDR3 bases: TGTGCCAGCAGTGCGGGCGGCGGAGCTTTACGCACAGATACGCAGTATTTT.

V and J are TRBV7-7 and TRBJ2-7; tentatively, D is TRBD1 (5 bases). This CDR3 is 16 amino acids long. From germline, CDR1 is SSHAT and CDR2 FNYEAQ (reference sequence). The ends were cut back, 1 base at V and 3 bases at J, with 16 bases in the middle. The CDR3 here is CASSLELQGSHYEQYF. CDR3 DNA sequence: TGTGCCAGCAGCTTAGAACTCCAGGGATCTCACTACGAGCAGTACTTC.

The genes are TRBV5-4 and TRBJ2-3; TRBD2 matches at 14 bases. This CDR3 comprises 16 residues. The J segment lost 3 bases and the V segment lost 1 base, leaving 1 base of the junction unmatched. The germline CDR1 and CDR2 sequences are SGHNT and YYREEE (reference sequence). The CDR3 sequence: CASSLRLAGGTDTQYF. The CDR3 DNA follows: TGTGCCAGCAGCTTGCGACTAGCGGGGGGGACAGATACGCAGTATTTT.

This chain links TRBV4-1 with TRBJ2-7; 7 bases match TRBD1. The CDR3 sequence is 15 residues long. V gave up 4 bases and J gave up 2 bases; unmatched junction bases: 8. Germline lookup yields CDR1 MGHRA and CDR2 YSYEKL. The DNA for the CDR3 is TGCGCCAGCAGCCGCATGACAGGGACCCCCTACGAGCAGTACTTC. Its translation: CASSRMTGTPYEQYF.

J is TRBJ2-1 and V is TRBV2; no definite D call. V lost 2 bases and J lost 4, with 9 bases in between. Germline assignment: CDR1 SNHLY and CDR2 FYNNEI. CDR3 length: 14 amino acids. The chain's CDR3 is CASSERQPYNEQFF. The CDR3 DNA is TGTGCCAGCAGTGAACGCCAGCCGTACAATGAGCAGTTCTTC. The whole variable domain, filled in from reference TRBV2 and TRBJ2-1, reads EPEVTQTPSHQVTQMGQEVILRCVPISNHLYFYWYRQILGQKVEFLVSFYNNEISEKSEIFDDQFSVERPDGSNFTLKIRSTKLEDSAMYFCASSERQPYNEQFFGPGTRLTVL.

The chain links TRBV6-5 to TRBJ1-5; D is possibly TRBD1 (5 bases). This CDR3 comprises 15 residues. In germline, CDR1 is MNHEY, CDR2 SVGAGI. The V gene lost 2 bases and the J gene lost 0 bases, with 8 bases spanning the gap. CDR3 region: CASSYDSYSNQPQHF. For the CDR3, the DNA is TGTGCCAGCAGTTACGACAGTTATAGCAATCAGCCCCAGCATTTT.

The gene calls are TRBV7-2 and TRBJ2-3; the match to TRBD2 covers 9 bases. The CDR3 has 16 residues. Losses at the gene ends were 1 base for V and 2 bases for J; bases not matched to a gene: 4. The germline V gene has CDR1 SGHTA and CDR2 FQGNSA. The CDR3 nucleotides are TGTGCCAGCAGCTTAGTGCGCGGGGGGGCCACAGATACGCAGTATTTT. Translating it yields CASSLVRGGATDTQYF.

DNA for the CDR3: TGTGCCAGCAGCGTAGAGAGCACTACTGGCACTGAAGCTTTCTTT. The encoded protein is CASSVESTTGTEAFF. This rearrangement joins TRBV9 to TRBJ1-1; no definite D call. The CDR3 covers 15 residues. Per the germline V gene, CDR1 is SGDLS and CDR2 is YYNGEE. Trimming cost V 0 bases and J 4 bases, with 13 bases left between them.

The chain employs TRBV4-1 and TRBJ1-5; D call uncertain. The CDR3 contains 15 residues. The V and J ends lost 8 bases and 1 base respectively, with 15 bases between them. Germline-derived CDR1 and CDR2 are MGHRA and YSYEKL. The CDR3 region has the DNA TGCGCCAGCCAACCACATCAGGTGAGCAATCAGCCCCAGCATTTT. It is translated as CASQPHQVSNQPQHF.

The chain joins TRBV15 to TRBJ2-1, with 13 bases fitting TRBD2. J gave up 7 bases and V 4 bases, and 10 bases lay outside the gene matches. From germline, CDR1 is LNHNV and CDR2 YYDKDF (reference sequence). CDR3 length: 17 residues. This chain's CDR3 is CATSNGLAGENGNEQFF. The CDR3, as DNA: TGTGCCACCAGCAATGGACTAGCGGGGGAGAACGGGAATGAGCAGTTCTTC.